This T cell receptor beta chain came from a study of T cell repertoires in cytomegalovirus infection. One entry per CDR3 protein results from TCRdb running MiXCR on the reads. The sample includes fewer than 200,000 distinct CDR3 sequences, roughly a fifth seen only once; the top ten take roughly 2.9%. The CDR3 runs 16 residues. The V end lost 5 bases, the J end lost 1 base, and 15 bases lay between the germline ends. Germline CDR1 reads MDHEN; CDR2 reads SYDVKM. The clonotype originates from a human donor in good health (CMV status not recorded). Some clones in this sample may be carry-over from other donors' samples. The specimen sequenced was PBMCs. The V gene is TRBV28, the J gene TRBJ1-5; possibly TRBD1 for D (5 bases). The CDR3 DNA reads TGTGCCAGCAGTCCTCGGACACGACCCAGCAATCAGCCCCAGCATTTT. It is translated as CASSPRTRPSNQPQHF.